These T cell receptor beta chains were read from a single sample in a study of radiotherapy plus CTLA-4 blockade in lung cancer. Sequenced by immunoSEQ multiplex PCR; TCRdb stores in-frame clones only, minus some. The sample records tens of thousands of clones, 60% to 80% being singletons. The sample consisted of peripheral blood, taken from a patient treated with radiotherapy plus ipilimumab. These receptors were collected from a human donor with non-small cell lung cancer whose response to radiotherapy plus ipilimumab could not be evaluated. Some clones in this sample may be carry-over from other donors' samples. The CDR3 runs from the conserved cysteine through the conserved F or W. The order of the fields is clone size, D gene, J gene, V gene, CDR3 protein, CDR3 DNA. The D gene is left open where the match is weak. Size is omitted from some rows. Given values are once, few, many or a class for expanded clones.

>NA|TRBD1|TRBJ2-6|TRBV4-3
CASSRRDRASLGANVLTF
TGCGCCAGCAGCCGCCGGGACAGGGCATCTCTGGGGGCCAACGTCCTGACTTTC
>NA|NA|TRBJ1-3|TRBV7-6
CASSLNQVGNTIYF
TGTGCCAGCAGCCTAAACCAGGTTGGAAACACCATATATTTT
>NA|TRBD2|TRBJ2-5|TRBV5-1
CASSLMWTSGAKNQETQYF
TGCGCCAGCAGCTTAATGTGGACTAGCGGGGCTAAGAACCAAGAGACCCAGTACTTC
>NA|NA|TRBJ2-2|TRBV5-1
CASSSPAGYTGELFF
TGCGCCAGCAGCTCCCCCGCAGGGTACACCGGGGAGCTGTTTTTT
>NA|TRBD1|TRBJ2-7|TRBV5-5
CASSLGTTGAYEQYF
TGTGCCAGCAGCTTGGGTACGACAGGGGCCTACGAGCAGTACTTC
>NA|NA|TRBJ2-7|TRBV18
CASSPLEGEQYF
TGTGCCAGCTCACCGCTAGAGGGCGAGCAGTACTTC
>NA|NA|TRBJ1-3|TRBV5-6
CASSLLAGSSGNTIYF
TGTGCCAGCAGCTTGCTCGCGGGGAGCTCTGGAAACACCATATATTTT
>NA|TRBD1|TRBJ1-4|TRBV28
CASSQADRDGREKLFF
TGTGCCAGCAGTCAGGCGGACAGGGACGGTAGGGAAAAACTGTTTTTT
>NA|TRBD2|TRBJ2-1|TRBV5-1
CASSKGLAGHNEQFF
TGCGCCAGCAGCAAGGGACTAGCGGGACACAATGAGCAGTTCTTC
>NA|TRBD1|TRBJ2-5|TRBV5-5
CASSVTGQGVETQYF
TGTGCCAGCAGCGTAACAGGACAGGGCGTAGAGACCCAGTACTTC
>NA|NA|TRBJ2-3|TRBV5-4
CASSSGTSRSTDTQYF
TGTGCCAGCAGCTCCGGGACTTCTCGTAGCACAGATACGCAGTATTTT
>few|NA|TRBJ2-7|TRBV27
CASSPGRGRYEQYF
TGTGCCAGCAGCCCAGGCAGGGGCCGCTACGAGCAGTACTTC
>NA|TRBD1|TRBJ2-7|TRBV4-2
CASSHPRQGYEQYF
TGTGCCAGCAGCCACCCGAGACAGGGCTACGAGCAGTACTTC
>NA|TRBD1|TRBJ1-2|TRBV6-1
CASNLSRDSHGYTF
TGTGCCAGCAACCTAAGCCGGGACAGCCATGGCTACACCTTC
>few|NA|TRBJ1-1|TRBV6-1
CASSKFQGSEAFF
TGTGCCAGCAGTAAATTCCAGGGGTCTGAAGCTTTCTTT
>NA|NA|TRBJ2-5|TRBV10-2
CASTPFRRGDEETQYF
TGCGCCAGCACCCCTTTTAGGAGGGGTGATGAGGAGACCCAGTACTTC
>NA|TRBD1|TRBJ1-1|TRBV19
CASSSGDRRAMNTEAFF
TGTGCCAGTAGCAGTGGGGACAGGAGGGCCATGAACACTGAAGCTTTCTTT
>NA|TRBD1|TRBJ1-5|TRBV28
CASRREGAGNQPQHF
TGTGCCAGCAGACGTGAGGGGGCTGGCAATCAGCCCCAGCATTTT
>NA|NA|TRBJ2-5|TRBV19
CASSIVPGETQYF
TGTGCCAGTAGTATAGTCCCGGGAGAGACCCAGTACTTC
>NA|TRBD2|TRBJ2-1|TRBV28
CASSIRGGMNEQFF
TGTGCCAGCAGTATACGGGGGGGCATGAATGAGCAGTTCTTC
>NA|TRBD1|TRBJ2-5|TRBV19
CATKRRTGPIETQYF
TGTGCCACAAAGAGAAGGACAGGCCCCATAGAGACCCAGTACTTC
>NA|TRBD1|TRBJ2-5|TRBV28
CASEFGTGGRETQYF
TGTGCCAGCGAGTTTGGGACAGGGGGCAGAGAGACCCAGTACTTC
>NA|NA|TRBJ1-4|TRBV4-1
CASSPGRTNEKLFF
TGCGCCAGCAGCCCAGGTAGAACTAATGAAAAACTGTTTTTT
>NA|NA|TRBJ2-1|TRBV18
CASVSPGSGLNEQFF
TGTGCCAGCGTATCCCCAGGGTCGGGTTTAAATGAGCAGTTCTTC
>NA|NA|TRBJ1-4|TRBV2
CASSAEVNEKLFF
TGTGCCAGCAGTGCTGAGGTTAATGAAAAACTGTTTTTT
>once|TRBD2|TRBJ2-1|TRBV2
CASSTERGEYNEQFF
TGTGCCAGCAGTACGGAGCGGGGAGAATACAATGAGCAGTTCTTC
>NA|TRBD2|TRBJ2-7|TRBV9
CASSATGTSYEQYF
TGTGCCAGCAGTGCCACGGGGACTAGCTACGAGCAGTACTTC
>NA|TRBD2|TRBJ2-7|TRBV2
CASSVPGGSYEQYF
TGTGCCAGCAGTGTTCCGGGGGGGTCCTACGAGCAGTACTTC
>NA|NA|TRBJ1-1|TRBV19
CASKGLGNTEAFF
TGTGCAAGCAAGGGGCTGGGGAACACTGAAGCTTTCTTT
>NA|NA|TRBJ2-2|TRBV4-1
CASSHRAETANTGELFF
TGCGCCAGCAGCCACCGAGCGGAGACGGCGAACACCGGGGAGCTGTTTTTT
>few|TRBD1|TRBJ1-4|TRBV6-6
CASSYGRGIANEKLFF
TGTGCCAGCAGTTACGGCAGGGGGATCGCTAATGAAAAACTGTTTTTT
>NA|TRBD1|TRBJ2-2|TRBV27
CASSSTRLGQAFGELFF
TGTGCCAGCAGTTCGACCCGCCTGGGACAGGCCTTCGGGGAGCTGTTTTTT
>NA|NA|TRBJ1-2|TRBV9
CASSDTFNYGYTF
TGTGCCAGCAGCGATACTTTTAACTATGGCTACACCTTC
>NA|TRBD2|TRBJ2-5|TRBV4-3
CASSQVAGKGKETQYF
TGCGCCAGCAGCCAAGTAGCGGGAAAAGGGAAAGAGACCCAGTACTTC
>NA|TRBD1|TRBJ1-2|TRBV19
CASSRTGSLGYGYTF
TGTGCCAGTAGTCGGACAGGGAGTCTGGGCTATGGCTACACCTTC
>NA|TRBD1|TRBJ1-1|TRBV6-6
CASSYPRTGLNTEAFF
TGTGCCAGCAGTTACCCCAGGACAGGGCTGAACACTGAAGCTTTCTTT
>NA|TRBD1|TRBJ1-2|TRBV5-6
CASSSGQSNYGYTF
TGTGCCAGCAGCTCGGGACAGTCTAACTATGGCTACACCTTC
>NA|TRBD1|TRBJ1-1|TRBV25-1
CASQGAREAFF
TGTGCCAGCCAGGGGGCGCGTGAAGCTTTCTTT
>few|TRBD1|TRBJ1-2|TRBV6-5
CASSYLGQGGDGYTF
TGTGCCAGCAGTTACCTGGGACAGGGCGGCGATGGCTACACCTTC
>NA|TRBD2|TRBJ2-5|TRBV5-1
CASSSGRLAGGYQETQYF
TGCGCCAGCAGCTCCGGACGGCTAGCGGGGGGGTACCAAGAGACCCAGTACTTC
>NA|NA|TRBJ2-3|TRBV7-8
CASSLGVTVDTQYF
TGTGCCAGCAGCTTAGGCGTCACCGTGGATACGCAGTATTTT
>few|NA|TRBJ1-1|TRBV4-1
CASSLGEGNTEAFF
TGCGCCAGCAGCCTCGGTGAGGGGAACACTGAAGCTTTCTTT
>NA|TRBD1|TRBJ1-1|TRBV19
CASSPLDRGLEAFF
TGTGCCAGTAGTCCTCTCGACAGGGGCCTTGAAGCTTTCTTT
>few|TRBD2|TRBJ2-7|TRBV7-2
CASSLVVLAGYYEQYF
TGTGCCAGCAGCTTAGTGGTTTTAGCGGGGTACTACGAGCAGTACTTC
>NA|TRBD1|TRBJ1-2|TRBV5-4
CASSFEGAHGYTF
TGTGCCAGCAGCTTTGAGGGGGCCCATGGCTACACCTTC
>NA|TRBD2|TRBJ2-1|TRBV6-5
CASSSSGGSYNEQFF
TGTGCCAGCAGTTCTAGCGGGGGCTCCTACAATGAGCAGTTCTTC
>NA|NA|TRBJ2-5|TRBV28
CASTQVGQPKAQYF
TGTGCCAGCACACAGGTTGGACAACCCAAGGCCCAGTACTTC
>NA|TRBD1|TRBJ2-5|TRBV18
CASSPNGSRGKETQYF
TGTGCCAGCTCCCCCAACGGAAGCAGGGGGAAGGAGACCCAGTACTTC
>NA|NA|TRBJ1-1|TRBV7-9
CASSLGGDEGTEAFF
TGTGCCAGCAGCTTAGGCGGGGATGAGGGTACTGAAGCTTTCTTT
>NA|TRBD1|TRBJ1-2|TRBV28
CASISQGEFGYGYTF
TGTGCCAGCATTTCGCAGGGGGAGTTTGGCTATGGCTACACCTTC
>NA|TRBD1|TRBJ2-7|TRBV6-1
CASLRTGLAYEQYF
TGTGCCAGCTTAAGGACAGGGTTAGCCTACGAGCAGTACTTC
>NA|TRBD2|TRBJ2-3|TRBV2
CASSQRGADTDTQYF
TGTGCCAGCAGCCAGCGGGGGGCTGACACAGATACGCAGTATTTT
>NA|NA|TRBJ2-3|TRBV9
CASSALPRVTDTQYF
TGTGCCAGCAGCGCCCTCCCCCGGGTTACAGATACGCAGTATTTT
>NA|TRBD1|TRBJ1-1|TRBV4-3
CASSQGVPGGKNTEAFF
TGCGCCAGCAGCCAAGGGGTTCCAGGGGGAAAAAACACTGAAGCTTTCTTT